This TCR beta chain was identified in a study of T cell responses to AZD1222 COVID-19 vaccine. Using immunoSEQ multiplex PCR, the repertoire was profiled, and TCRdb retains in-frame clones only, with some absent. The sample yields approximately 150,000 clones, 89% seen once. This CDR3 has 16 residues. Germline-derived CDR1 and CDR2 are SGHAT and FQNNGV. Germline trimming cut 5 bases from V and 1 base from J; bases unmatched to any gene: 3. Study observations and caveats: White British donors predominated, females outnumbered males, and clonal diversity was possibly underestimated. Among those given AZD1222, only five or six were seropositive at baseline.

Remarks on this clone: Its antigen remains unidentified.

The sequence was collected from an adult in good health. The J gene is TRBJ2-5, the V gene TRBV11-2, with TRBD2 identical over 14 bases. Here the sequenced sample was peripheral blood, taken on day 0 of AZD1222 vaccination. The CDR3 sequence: CASSLGLAGGQETQYF. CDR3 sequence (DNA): TGTGCCAGCAGCCTTGGACTAGCGGGAGGCCAAGAGACCCAGTACTTC. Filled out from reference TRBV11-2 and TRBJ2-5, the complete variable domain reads EAGVAQSPRYKIIEKRQSVAFWCNPISGHATLYWYQQILGQGPKLLIQFQNNGVVDDSQLPKDRFSAERLKGVDSTLKIQPAKLEDSAVYLCASSLGLAGGQETQYFGPGTRLLVL.